The T cell receptor beta chain under discussion was sequenced for a study of radiation and T cells in renal cell carcinoma. Here immunoSEQ multiplex PCR was the method, and the copy in TCRdb shows in-frame clones only, minus some. The sample shows more than 140,000 clones, roughly 85% of them seen only once. Time point reported: baseline pretreatment blood. This sample's treatment: 15 Gy SBRT to primary tumor, nephrectomy 4 weeks later. The source of this sequence is a woman aged 45-65 years with renal cell carcinoma. The source was blood, collected from a patient whose treatment included radiotherapy and nephrectomy.

CDR3 nucleotide sequence: TGTGCCAGCAGCCCAAAGTACAGGGGAGGCTACACCTTC. This translates into CASSPKYRGGYTF. The J gene is TRBJ1-2, the V gene TRBV5-6; TRBD1 aligns across 7 bases. Germline V lookup: CDR1 SGHDT, CDR2 YYEEEE. V trimming: 4 bases; J trimming: 8 bases; junction bases outside the gene matches: 8. The CDR3 covers 13 residues.